This T cell receptor (beta chain) stems from a study of blood T cell repertoires in COVID-19. Overall study: Sites across the United States, Italy and Spain contributed samples from acute and convalescent COVID-19. Nucleic acid was either cDNA or gDNA, and it came from T cells, B-cell-depleted T cells, or PBMCs.

Sequencing was performed with immunoSEQ multiplex PCR; in TCRdb, only in-frame clones are kept and a portion is missing. The sample shows a few hundred thousand clones, roughly 85% of them seen only once. The source of this sequence is a woman of 80 years or more with acute or convalescent COVID-19. The specimen sequenced was peripheral blood.

The CDR3 sequence is CASSALSSGTAANQPQHF. In nucleotides, the CDR3 is TGTGCCAGCAGCGCTTTATCATCCGGGACAGCCGCAAATCAGCCCCAGCATTTT. The chain is built from TRBV7-3 and TRBJ1-5; 7 bases map to TRBD1. V was clipped by 5 bases and J by 4 bases; unmatched bases: 17. The germline V gene encodes CDR1 SGHTA and CDR2 FQGTGA. The CDR3 contains 18 residues. The whole variable domain, filled in from reference TRBV7-3 and TRBJ1-5, reads GAGVSQTPSNKVTEKGKYVELRCDPISGHTALYWYRQSLGQGPEFLIYFQGTGAADDSGLPNDRFFAVRPEGSVSTLKIQRTERGDSAVYLCASSALSSGTAANQPQHFGDGTRLSIL.